This T cell receptor beta chain was documented in a study of type 1 and type 2 diabetes patients. In the study overall: Participants included type 1 and type 2 diabetes patients plus nondiabetic controls.

On this clonotype: Its antigen is undetermined.

Amplification started from genomic DNA. Multiplex PCR with 30 forward and 13 reverse primers amplified the TCR beta CDR3. TCRdb analysed the multiplex PCR reads with MiXCR anew, one entry per CDR3 protein. This sample has more than 250,000 distinct CDR3 sequences; roughly 48% occur once, and the top ten carry around 15%. This CDR3 region has 15 residues. The ends lost 5 bases at V and 3 bases at J; junction bases unmatched: 8. Study-wide results and limits: Some T1D-only expanded clones might appear in more T2D or control samples.

No donor had another autoimmune disease or recent infection within four weeks. About 9.9 milliliters of peripheral blood were drawn from each donor. This sequence joins TRBV12-3 or TRBV12-4 and TRBJ2-7; 9 bases align to TRBD1. The TCR was taken from a man aged 18 to 30 with type 2 diabetes. The sample was peripheral blood mononuclear cells (PBMCs). In DNA form, the CDR3 reads TGTGCCAGCAGTCACGAACCGGGACAGGGCTACGAGCAGTACTTC. Its translation is CASSHEPGQGYEQYF.